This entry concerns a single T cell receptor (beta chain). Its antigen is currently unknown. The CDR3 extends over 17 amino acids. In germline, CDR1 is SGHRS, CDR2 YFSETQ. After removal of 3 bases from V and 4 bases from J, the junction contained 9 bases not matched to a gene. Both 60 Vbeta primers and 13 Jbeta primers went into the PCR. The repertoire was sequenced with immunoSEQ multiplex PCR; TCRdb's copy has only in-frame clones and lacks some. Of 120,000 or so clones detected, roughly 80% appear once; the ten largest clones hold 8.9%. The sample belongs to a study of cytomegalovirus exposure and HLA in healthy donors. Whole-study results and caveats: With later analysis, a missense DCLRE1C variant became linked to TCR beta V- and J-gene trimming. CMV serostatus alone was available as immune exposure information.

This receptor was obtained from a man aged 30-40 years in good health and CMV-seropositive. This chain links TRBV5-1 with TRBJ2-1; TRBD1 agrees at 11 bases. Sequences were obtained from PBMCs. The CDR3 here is CASSSGTGGELYNEQFF. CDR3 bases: TGCGCCAGCAGCTCCGGGACAGGGGGGGAATTATACAATGAGCAGTTCTTC.